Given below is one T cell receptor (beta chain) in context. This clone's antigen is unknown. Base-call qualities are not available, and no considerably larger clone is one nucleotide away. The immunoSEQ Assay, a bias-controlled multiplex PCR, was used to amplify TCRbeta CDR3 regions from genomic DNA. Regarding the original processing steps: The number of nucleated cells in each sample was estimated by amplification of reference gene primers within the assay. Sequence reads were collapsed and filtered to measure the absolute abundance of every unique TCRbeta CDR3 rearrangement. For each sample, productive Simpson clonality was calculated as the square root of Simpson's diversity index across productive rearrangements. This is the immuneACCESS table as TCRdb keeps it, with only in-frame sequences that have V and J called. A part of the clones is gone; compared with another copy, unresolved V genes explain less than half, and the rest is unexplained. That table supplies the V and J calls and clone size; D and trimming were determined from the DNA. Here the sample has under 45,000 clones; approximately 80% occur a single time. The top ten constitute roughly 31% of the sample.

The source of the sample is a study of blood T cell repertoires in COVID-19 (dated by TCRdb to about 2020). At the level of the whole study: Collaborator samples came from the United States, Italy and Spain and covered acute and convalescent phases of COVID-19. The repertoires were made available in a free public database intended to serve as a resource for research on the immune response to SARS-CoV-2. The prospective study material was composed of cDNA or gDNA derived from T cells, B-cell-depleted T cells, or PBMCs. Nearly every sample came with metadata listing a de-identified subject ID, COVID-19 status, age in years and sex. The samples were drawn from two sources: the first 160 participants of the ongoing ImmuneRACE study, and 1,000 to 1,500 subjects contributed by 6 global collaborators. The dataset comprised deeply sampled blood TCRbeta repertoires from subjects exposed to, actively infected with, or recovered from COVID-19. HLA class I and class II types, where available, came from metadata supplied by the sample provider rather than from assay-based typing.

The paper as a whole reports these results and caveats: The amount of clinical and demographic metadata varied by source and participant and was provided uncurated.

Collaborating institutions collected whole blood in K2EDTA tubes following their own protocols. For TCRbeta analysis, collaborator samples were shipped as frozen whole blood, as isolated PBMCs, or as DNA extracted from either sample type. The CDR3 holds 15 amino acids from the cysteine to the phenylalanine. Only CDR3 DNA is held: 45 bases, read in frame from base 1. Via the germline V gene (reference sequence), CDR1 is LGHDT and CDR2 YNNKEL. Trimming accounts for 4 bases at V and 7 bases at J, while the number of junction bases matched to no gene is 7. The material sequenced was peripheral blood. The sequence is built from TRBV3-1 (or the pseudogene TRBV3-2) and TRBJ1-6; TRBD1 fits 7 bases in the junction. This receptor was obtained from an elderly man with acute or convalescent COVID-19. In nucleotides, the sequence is TGTGCCAGCAGCCCGGACAGGTCCCCCAATTCACCCCTCCACTTT. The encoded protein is CASSPDRSPNSPLHF.